This TCR beta chain was recorded in a study of T cells in localized non-small cell lung cancer. Study conclusions and caveats: Of the tissues analyzed, uninvolved adjacent lung showed maximal T cell clonality, greater than tumor. For the top 100 tumor clones, a median about 56 also appeared in adjacent lung. Higher T cell density in the blood was associated with longer overall survival, whereas higher adjacent-lung clonality associated with shorter survival.

Turning to this clone: Its specificity is unknown.

This CDR3 has 14 amino acids. CDR1 and CDR2 (germline): SNHLY, FYNNEI. The ends were cut back, 6 bases at V and 1 base at J, with 9 bases in the middle. Sequenced by immunoSEQ multiplex PCR; TCRdb stores in-frame clones only, minus some. This table holds about 40,000 clones, around nine tenths found once. The chain employs TRBV2 and TRBJ2-2; D unclear. The source was peripheral blood, collected before any cancer treatment. This clonotype originated in a man aged 18 to 49 with stage I lung adenocarcinoma. The CDR3 here is CASSTIRNTGELFF. For the CDR3, the DNA is TGTGCCAGCAGCACAATCAGGAACACCGGGGAGCTGTTTTTT.